This TCR beta chain was sequenced during a study of CD8 T cells in Susac syndrome. The authors reverse transcribed roughly 0.5 to 1 ug RNA with random hexamers. Amplification of TCR beta CDR3 used immunoSEQ multiplex PCR across 54 Vbeta and 13 Jbeta. In TCRdb, the immunoSEQ multiplex PCR reads were re-called with MiXCR into one record per CDR3 protein. The table records roughly 150,000 distinct CDR3 sequences, approximately 95% of them present only once. The V gene's germline CDR1 is DFQATT and CDR2 SNEGSKA (reference sequence). Trimming took 1 base from V and 5 from J, leaving 8 bases between them. The CDR3 extends over 13 amino acids. FACS was used to enrich TEMRA cells, whereas the CD8+ and CD4+ T cells were obtained by negative isolation.

V and J are TRBV20-1 and TRBJ1-4; D is unclear. Source material: CD4+ T cells from PBMCs. This sequence was found in a human donor with Susac syndrome. The DNA for the CDR3 is TGCAGTGCTAGAGGGAGAGGAAATGAAAAACTGTTTTTT. Its translation: CSARGRGNEKLFF.